This TCR beta chain is from a study of blood T cell repertoires in COVID-19. Whole-study context: Sites in the United States, Italy and Spain provided acute and convalescent COVID-19 samples.

In the source study's methods: How many nucleated cells were present was estimated from reference gene primer amplification. Here immunoSEQ multiplex PCR was the method, and the copy in TCRdb shows in-frame clones only, minus some. D and trimming come from the DNA, and the V and J calls and clone size come from that table. The top ten clones hold over 45% of a sample with about 69,000 clones, 60% to 80% of them seen once. Specimen: peripheral blood. The sequence was collected from a human donor in a cohort sampled during active COVID-19.

The DNA of the CDR3 is TGCGCCAGCAGACGCCGGGAGCACCAAGAGACCCAGTACTTC. This encodes CASRRREHQETQYF. The chain has TRBV5-1 and TRBJ2-5; weak D call: TRBD2 (6 bases). Germline V CDR1 and CDR2: SGHRS, YFSETQ. The CDR3 runs to 14 residues. V gave up 5 bases and J gave up 0 bases, with 11 bases separating them. The variable domain in full, with the rest retrieved from reference TRBV5-1 and TRBJ2-5, is KAGVTQTPRYLIKTRGQQVTLSCSPISGHRSVSWYQQTPGQGLQFLFEYFSETQRNKGNFPGRFSGRQFSNSRSEMNVSTLELGDSALYLCASRRREHQETQYFGPGTRLLVL.